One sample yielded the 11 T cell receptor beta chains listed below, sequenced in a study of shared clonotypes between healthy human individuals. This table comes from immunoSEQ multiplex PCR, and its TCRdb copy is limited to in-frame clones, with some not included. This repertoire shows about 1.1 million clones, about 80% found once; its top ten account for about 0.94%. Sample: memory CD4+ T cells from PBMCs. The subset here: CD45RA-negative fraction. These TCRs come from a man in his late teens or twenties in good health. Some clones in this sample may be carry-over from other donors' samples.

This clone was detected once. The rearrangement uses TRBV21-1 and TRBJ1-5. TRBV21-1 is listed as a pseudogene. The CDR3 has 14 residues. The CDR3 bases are TGTGCCAGCAGGCTACATTGGCATCATCAGCCCCAGCATTTT. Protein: CASRLHWHHQPQHF.

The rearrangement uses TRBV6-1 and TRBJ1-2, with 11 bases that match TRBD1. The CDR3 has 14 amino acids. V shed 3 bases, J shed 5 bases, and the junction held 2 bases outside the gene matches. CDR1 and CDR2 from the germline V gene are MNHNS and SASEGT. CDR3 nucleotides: TGTGCCAGCAGTGAGCGGGACAGGGGGTATGGCTACACCTTC. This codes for CASSERDRGYGYTF.

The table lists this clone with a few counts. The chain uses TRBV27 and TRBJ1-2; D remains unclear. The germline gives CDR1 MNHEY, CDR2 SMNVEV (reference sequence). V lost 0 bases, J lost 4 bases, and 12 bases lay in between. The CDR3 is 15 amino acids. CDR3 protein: CASSLSPPEAYGYTF. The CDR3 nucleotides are TGTGCCAGCAGTTTATCCCCCCCGGAGGCCTATGGCTACACCTTC.

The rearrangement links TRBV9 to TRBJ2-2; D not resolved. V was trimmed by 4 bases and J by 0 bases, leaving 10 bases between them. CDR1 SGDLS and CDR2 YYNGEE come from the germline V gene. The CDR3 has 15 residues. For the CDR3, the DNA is TGTGCCAGCAGCTATCTGGTAGCGAACACCGGGGAGCTGTTTTTT. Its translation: CASSYLVANTGELFF. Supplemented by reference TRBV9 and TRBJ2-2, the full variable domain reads DSGVTQTPKHLITATGQRVTLRCSPRSGDLSVYWYQQSLDQGLQFLIQYYNGEERAKGNILERFSAQQFPDLHSELNLSSLELGDSALYFCASSYLVANTGELFFGEGSRLTVL.

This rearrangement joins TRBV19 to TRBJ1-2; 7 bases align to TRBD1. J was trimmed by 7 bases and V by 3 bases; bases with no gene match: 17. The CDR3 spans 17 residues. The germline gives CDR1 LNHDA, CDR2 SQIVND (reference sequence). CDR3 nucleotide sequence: TGTGCCAGTAGTATTGGGGACAGTTCGACGTGGGTCGGTGGCTACACCTTC. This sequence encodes CASSIGDSSTWVGGYTF.

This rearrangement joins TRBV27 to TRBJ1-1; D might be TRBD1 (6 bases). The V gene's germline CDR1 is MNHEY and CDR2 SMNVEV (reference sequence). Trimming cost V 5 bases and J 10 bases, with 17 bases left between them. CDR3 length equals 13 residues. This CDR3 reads CASSPNRDHGAFF. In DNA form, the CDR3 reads TGTGCCAGCAGTCCCAACAGGGATCACGGAGCTTTCTTT.

The CDR3 here is CASSYPDRGRAFF. The CDR3, as DNA: TGTGCCAGCAGTTACCCGGACAGGGGCCGGGCTTTCTTT. The chain joins TRBV6-5 to TRBJ1-1; 9 positions match TRBD1. Germline lookup yields CDR1 MNHEY and CDR2 SVGAGI. The V and J ends lost 2 bases and 11 bases, in that order; junction bases with no gene match: 6. The CDR3 totals 13 residues.

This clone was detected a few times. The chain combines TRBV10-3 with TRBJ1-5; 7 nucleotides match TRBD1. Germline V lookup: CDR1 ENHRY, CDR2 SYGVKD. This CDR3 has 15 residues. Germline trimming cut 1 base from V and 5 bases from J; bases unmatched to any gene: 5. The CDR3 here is CAISELTGRDQPQHF. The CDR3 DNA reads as TGTGCCATCAGTGAGTTGACAGGGAGGGATCAGCCCCAGCATTTT.

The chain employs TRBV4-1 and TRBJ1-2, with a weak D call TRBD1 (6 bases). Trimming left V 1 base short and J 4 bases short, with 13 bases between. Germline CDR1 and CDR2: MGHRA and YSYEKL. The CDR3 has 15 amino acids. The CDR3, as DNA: TGCGCCAGCAGCCAAGCCGCACAGGGTGCCTATGGCTACACCTTC. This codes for CASSQAAQGAYGYTF.

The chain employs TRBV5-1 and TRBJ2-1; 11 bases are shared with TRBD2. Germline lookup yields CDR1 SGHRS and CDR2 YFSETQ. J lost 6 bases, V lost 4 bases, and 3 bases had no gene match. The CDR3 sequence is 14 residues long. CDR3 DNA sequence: TGCGCCAGCAGCGAACTAGCGGGAGCCAATGAGCAGTTCTTC. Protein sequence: CASSELAGANEQFF.

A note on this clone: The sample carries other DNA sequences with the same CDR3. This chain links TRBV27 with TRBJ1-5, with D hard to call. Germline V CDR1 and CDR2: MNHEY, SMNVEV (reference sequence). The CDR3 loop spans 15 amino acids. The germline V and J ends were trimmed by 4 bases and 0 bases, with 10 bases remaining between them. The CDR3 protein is CASSSRGYSNQPQHF. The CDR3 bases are TGTGCCAGCAGTTCACGGGGTTATAGCAATCAGCCCCAGCATTTT.